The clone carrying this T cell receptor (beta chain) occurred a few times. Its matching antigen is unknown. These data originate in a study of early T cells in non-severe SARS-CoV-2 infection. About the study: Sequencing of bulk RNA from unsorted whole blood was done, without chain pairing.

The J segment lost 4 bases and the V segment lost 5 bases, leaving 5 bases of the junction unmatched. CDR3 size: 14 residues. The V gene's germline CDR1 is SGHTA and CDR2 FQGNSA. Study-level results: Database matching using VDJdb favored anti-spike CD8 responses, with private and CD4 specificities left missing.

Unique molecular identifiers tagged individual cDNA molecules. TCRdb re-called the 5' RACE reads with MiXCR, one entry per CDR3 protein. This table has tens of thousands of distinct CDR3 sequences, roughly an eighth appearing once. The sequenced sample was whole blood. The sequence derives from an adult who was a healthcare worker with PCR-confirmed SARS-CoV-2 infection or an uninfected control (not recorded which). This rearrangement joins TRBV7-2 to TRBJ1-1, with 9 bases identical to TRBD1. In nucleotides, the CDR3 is TGTGCCAGCAGCCCTACAGGGGGCATCACTGAAGCTTTCTTT. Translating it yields CASSPTGGITEAFF.